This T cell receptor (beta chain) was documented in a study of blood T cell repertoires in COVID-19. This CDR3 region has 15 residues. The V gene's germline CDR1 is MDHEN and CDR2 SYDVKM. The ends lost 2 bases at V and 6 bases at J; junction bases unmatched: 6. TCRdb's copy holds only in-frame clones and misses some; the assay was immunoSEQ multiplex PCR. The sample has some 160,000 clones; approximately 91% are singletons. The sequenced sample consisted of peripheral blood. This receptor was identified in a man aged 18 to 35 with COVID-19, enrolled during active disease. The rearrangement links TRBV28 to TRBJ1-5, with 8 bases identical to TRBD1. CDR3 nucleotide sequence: TGTGCCAGCAGTTTAGTACAGGGGGGGGGTCAGCCCCAGCATTTT. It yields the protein CASSLVQGGGQPQHF.